This entry features one TCR beta chain sequence. As yet, its antigen is unknown. This entry comes from a study of shared clonotypes between healthy human individuals. Whole-study results and caveats: Investigators collected only blood, and repertoires in tissues likely differ. Inspection by rarefaction showed sorted-subset sequencing to be incomplete despite large depth.

Terminally differentiated effector memory CD45RA+ cells were left out of the naive CD8 fraction, which was CD45RO-negative and positively selected for CCR7. Produced via immunoSEQ multiplex PCR; TCRdb's table is partial and in-frame only. The data contain around 600,000 clones, roughly 95% of them seen just once; the ten biggest clones take up over 0.1%. This CDR3 has 18 amino acids. The V gene lost 5 bases and the J gene lost 2 bases, with 23 bases spanning the gap. Germline CDR1 and CDR2: SEHNR and FQNEAQ (reference sequence). The receptor was derived from a woman in her 30s in good health. This sequence joins TRBV7-9 and TRBJ2-3, with a weak D call TRBD1 (5 bases). Sequencing was done on a sample of naive CD8+ T cells sorted from blood. CDR3 DNA: TGTGCCAGCAGCCCTACGAAGGGGTTTGCCCTGAACACAGATACGCAGTATTTT. Translation: CASSPTKGFALNTDTQYF.